A single sample is the source of the 5 T cell receptor beta chains below, sequenced in a study of control samples from healthy donors and cancer patients. Measured with immunoSEQ multiplex PCR; TCRdb has only the in-frame clones, and not every one. The sample has roughly 70,000 clones; over 70% are singletons. The sequenced material came from blood. These receptors originate from a man between 45 and 60 years old in good health.

The J gene is TRBJ1-3, the V gene TRBV3-1 (or the pseudogene TRBV3-2); D ambiguous. Trimming stripped 7 bases from V and 0 bases from J, with 16 bases between. Per germline, CDR1 LGHDT and CDR2 YNNKEL (reference sequence). The CDR3 contains 16 residues. The CDR3 protein is CASKPTNLPSGNTIYF. The CDR3 DNA is TGTGCCAGCAAGCCAACGAATCTTCCCTCTGGAAACACCATATATTTT.

This clone was detected only a few times. J is TRBJ1-1 and V is TRBV15, with TRBD1 identical over 8 bases. Germline-derived CDR1 and CDR2 are LNHNV and YYDKDF (reference sequence). V lost 0 bases, J lost 4 bases, and 4 bases stayed unmatched. This CDR3 has 15 residues. CDR3: CATSRDRTGITEAFF. CDR3 in DNA: TGTGCCACCAGCAGAGATCGGACAGGGATCACTGAAGCTTTCTTT.

The gene calls are TRBV30 and TRBJ1-1; D gene uncertain. Germline V gives CDR1 GTSNPN, CDR2 SVGIG (reference sequence). This CDR3 region has 11 residues. V gave up 5 bases and J gave up 5 bases, with 9 bases separating them. CDR3 sequence reads: CAWEVGTEAFF. Written as DNA, the CDR3 is TGTGCCTGGGAGGTGGGAACTGAAGCTTTCTTT.

The rearrangement links TRBV9 to TRBJ2-2; D call uncertain. Between the trimmed V and J ends, which lost 3 bases and 0 bases, there was a span of 6 bases. Germline assignment: CDR1 SGDLS and CDR2 YYNGEE. The CDR3 has 14 amino acids. The CDR3 nucleotides read TGTGCCAGCAGCGGCGTCTCGAACACCGGGGAGCTGTTTTTT. Amino acids: CASSGVSNTGELFF.

This chain connects TRBV19 to TRBJ1-1; 7 positions match TRBD1. The CDR3 spans 15 residues. Germline values: CDR1 LNHDA, CDR2 SQIVND (reference sequence). Trimming cost V 2 bases and J 11 bases; bases outside gene matches: 14. CDR3 in amino acids: CASSISTGSGEGAFF. In DNA form, the CDR3 reads TGTGCCAGTAGTATATCGACAGGGAGTGGGGAGGGGGCTTTCTTT.